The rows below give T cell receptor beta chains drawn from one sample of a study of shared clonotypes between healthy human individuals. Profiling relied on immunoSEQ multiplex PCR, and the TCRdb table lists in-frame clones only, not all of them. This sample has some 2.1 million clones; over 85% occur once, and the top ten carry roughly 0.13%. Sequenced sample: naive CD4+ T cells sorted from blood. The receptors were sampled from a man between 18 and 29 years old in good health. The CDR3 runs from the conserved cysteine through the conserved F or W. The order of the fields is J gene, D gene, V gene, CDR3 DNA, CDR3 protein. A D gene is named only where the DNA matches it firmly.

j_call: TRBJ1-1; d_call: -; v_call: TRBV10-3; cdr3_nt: TGTGCCATCAGTCCGCCGGGCCTCGGTGAAACTGAAGCTTTCTTT; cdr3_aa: CAISPPGLGETEAFF
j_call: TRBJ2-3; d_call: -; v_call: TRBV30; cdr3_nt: TGTGCCTGGACCATATCAGATACGCAGTATTTT; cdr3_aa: CAWTISDTQYF
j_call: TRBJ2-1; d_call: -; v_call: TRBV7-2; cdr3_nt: TGTGCCAGCAGCTCCCTCCCCCTAGGGCATGAGCAGTTCTTC; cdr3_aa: CASSSLPLGHEQFF
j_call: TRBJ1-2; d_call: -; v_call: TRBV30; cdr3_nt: TGTGCCTGGACGGGGGTAGTACATGGCTACACCTTC; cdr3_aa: CAWTGVVHGYTF
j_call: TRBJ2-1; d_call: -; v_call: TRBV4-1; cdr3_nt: TGCGCCAGCAGCCAAACTAGCAGATCGGCGGGGGAGCAGTTCTTC; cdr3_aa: CASSQTSRSAGEQFF
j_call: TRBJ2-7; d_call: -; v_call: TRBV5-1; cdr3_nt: TGCGCCAGCAGCGTGGAGAATCCCTCCTACGAGCAGTACTTC; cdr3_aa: CASSVENPSYEQYF
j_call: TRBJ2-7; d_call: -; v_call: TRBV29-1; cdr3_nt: TGCAGCGTCGCCGGCGTCTACGAGCAGTACTTC; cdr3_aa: CSVAGVYEQYF
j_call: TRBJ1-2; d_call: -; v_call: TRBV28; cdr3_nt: TGTGCCAGCAGTTTATCACCAGCGAACTATGGCTACACCTTC; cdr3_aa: CASSLSPANYGYTF
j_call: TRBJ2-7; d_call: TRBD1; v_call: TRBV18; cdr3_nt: TGTGCCAGCTCACTACAGGGGGCTGGGGAGCAGTACTTC; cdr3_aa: CASSLQGAGEQYF
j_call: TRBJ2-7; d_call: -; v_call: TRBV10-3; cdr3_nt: TGTGCCATCAGTGTACTCGACGAGCAGTACTTC; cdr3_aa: CAISVLDEQYF
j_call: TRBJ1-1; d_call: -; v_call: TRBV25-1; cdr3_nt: TGTGCCAGCAGTCACGCAGGGTTCGTCACTGAAGCTTTCTTT; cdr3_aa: CASSHAGFVTEAFF
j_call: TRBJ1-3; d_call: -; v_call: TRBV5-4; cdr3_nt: TGTGCCAGCAGCTTGACAGGTTCGGGGGGAAACACCATATATTTT; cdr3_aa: CASSLTGSGGNTIYF
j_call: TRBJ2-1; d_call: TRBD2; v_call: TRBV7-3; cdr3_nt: TGTGCCAGCAGCCCCCAGCGGGGCTCCTACAATGAGCAGTTCTTC; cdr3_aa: CASSPQRGSYNEQFF